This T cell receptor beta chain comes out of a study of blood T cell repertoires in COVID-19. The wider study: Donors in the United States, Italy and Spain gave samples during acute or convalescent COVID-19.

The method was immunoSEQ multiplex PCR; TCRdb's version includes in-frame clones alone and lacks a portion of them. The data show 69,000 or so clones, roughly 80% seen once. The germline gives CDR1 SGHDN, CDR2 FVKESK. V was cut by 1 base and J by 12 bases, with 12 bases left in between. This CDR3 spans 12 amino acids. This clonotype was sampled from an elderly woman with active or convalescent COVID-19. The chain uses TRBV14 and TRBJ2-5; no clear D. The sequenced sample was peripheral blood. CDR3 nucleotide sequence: TGTGCCAGCAGCCAAGGCTCAGCTAGAAAGTACTTC. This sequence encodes CASSQGSARKYF.